The sequence of this T cell receptor (beta chain) was determined in a study of T cell repertoires in cytomegalovirus infection (dated by TCRdb to about 2019). Notes on the research overall: Alongside well-studied HLA-B-restricted epitopes, the peptide stimulations were aimed at recently identified HLA-C-restricted CMV epitopes, whose presentation resists viral immunomodulation. Donor HLA type was relevant to the analysis, as public TCR beta signatures indicated carriage of CMV infection together with the matching HLA type.

The full study reports these points: Cumulative frequency of public TCR beta family members discriminated carriers of CMV infection plus the relevant HLA type in this cohort and an independent approximately 340-donor cohort. The ex vivo response was dominated by HLA-C-restricted CMV-specific TCR beta clonotypes, which also provided the single most frequent clonotype in two of eight donors.

Explained via the paper, the treatment or condition label denotes: in vitro stimulation with specific CMV peptide epitopes to enrich CMV-specific T cells. CDR1 is given as LNHDA and CDR2 as SQIVND, both from the germline V gene (reference sequence). The CDR3 holds 18 amino acids from the cysteine to the phenylalanine. Solely the CDR3 DNA is kept, with 54 bases framed from the first base. The germline ends are 15 bases apart after V is trimmed by 1 base and J by 0 bases. With regard to this clonotype: The clone's antigen remains unknown. Base qualities are not recorded, but no much larger clone differs from it by a single base.

Sequenced using an Illumina HiSeq 1500. TCRdb itself trimmed the public reads at Q25 with fastp, ran MiXCR and retained productive beta chains. Rows with a matching CDR3 protein are joined into one entry that keeps the most common DNA and genes. The sample includes around 900,000 distinct CDR3 sequences, with approximately 31% observed a single time. The ten largest account for over 13% of the sample. The chain employs TRBV19 and TRBJ2-2, with the D gene not clear enough to name. This specimen consisted of cultured CD8+ T cells from PBMCs, obtained from culture after CMV antigen stimulation. The clonotype originates from a human donor in good health (CMV status not recorded). Some clones in this sample may be carry-over from other donors' samples. CDR3 reads: CASSIVVGQDTNTGELFF. The nucleotides read TGTGCCAGTAGTATAGTAGTTGGGCAAGATACGAACACCGGGGAGCTGTTTTTT.